This T cell receptor (beta chain) was documented in a study of blood T cell repertoires in COVID-19. Turning to the study itself: Sources were T cells, B-cell-depleted T cells, or PBMCs; the material itself was cDNA or gDNA.

Trimming removed 0 bases from V and 5 bases from J; junction bases left unmatched: 3. CDR3 size: 16 residues. Germline V gene data show CDR1 as LGHNA and CDR2 as YSLEER. Per the authors' pipeline: Nucleated cell number was recorded as an estimate derived from reference gene primer amplification. Here immunoSEQ multiplex PCR was the method, and the copy in TCRdb shows in-frame clones only, minus some. V and J calls and clone size are those listed in that table; D and trimming were worked out from the DNA. Found here are around 160,000 clones, 88% of them singletons; the top ten hold about 1.2%. The cohort comprised adults aged about 18 to 100 years residing in 20 to 25 US areas. Cohort placement rested on clinical history that participants reported themselves.

The sample was PBMCs or T cells enriched from blood (not recorded which). V is TRBV4-3 and J is TRBJ2-2; TRBD2 matches 10 bases. The sequence was obtained from a woman between 25 and 40 years old with acute COVID-19. CDR3 in amino acids: CASSQEATSGTGELFF. CDR3 bases: TGCGCCAGCAGCCAAGAAGCGACTAGCGGGACCGGGGAGCTGTTTTTT.